This TCR beta chain was identified during a study of graft-versus-host responses after intestinal transplantation. Overall study results and limits: Early after transplant, HvG declines were associated with peak levels of circulating GvH clones. Allografts of patients with graft-donor T cell macrochimerism showed high graft-versus-host to host-versus-graft clone ratios.

Concerning this clone itself: Its target is unknown.

The assay was immunoSEQ multiplex PCR, and TCRdb's table has in-frame clones only and misses some. Among around 30,000 clones listed, approximately 93% were seen once. With 3 bases removed from V and 4 bases from J, the gap between germline ends came to 13 bases. The CDR3 has 15 residues. Germline lookup yields CDR1 LNHDA and CDR2 SQIVND (reference sequence). Sequenced here: PBMCs, sampled approximately ten weeks after intestinal transplant. This chain uses TRBV19 with TRBJ2-1; D possibly uses TRBD1 or TRBD2 (6 bases each). The clonotype originates from a human patient who received an intestinal transplant, so some T cells may come from the graft donor. CDR3 residues: CASSMRGEFYNEQFF. Written as DNA, the CDR3 is TGTGCCAGTAGTATGAGGGGGGAGTTTTACAATGAGCAGTTCTTC.